This T cell receptor beta chain was profiled in a study of blood T cell repertoires in COVID-19. The overall study: PBMCs, B-cell-depleted T cells, or T cells provided the cDNA or gDNA that made up the material.

TCRdb keeps only in-frame clones here, not all; method: immunoSEQ multiplex PCR. Among hundreds of thousands of clones, roughly 87% were seen once, and the ten largest hold about 6.1%. Participant reports of clinical history set cohort assignment. Recovery among Cohort 3 donors was established by two negative PCRs, clearance, or symptom resolution. The sample consisted of PBMCs or T cells enriched from blood (not recorded which). The clonotype originates from a woman between 35 and 50 years old who had recovered from COVID-19.

The CDR3 sequence: CASSSGTGAIRQPQHF. CDR3 nucleotides: TGTGCCAGTAGCTCCGGGACAGGGGCGATTCGGCAGCCCCAGCATTTT. This chain links TRBV19 with TRBJ1-5; the match to TRBD1 covers 10 bases. The germline V gene encodes CDR1 LNHDA and CDR2 SQIVND (reference sequence). V shed 6 bases and J 7 bases; nucleotides not matched to a gene: 12. The CDR3 loop spans 16 amino acids.